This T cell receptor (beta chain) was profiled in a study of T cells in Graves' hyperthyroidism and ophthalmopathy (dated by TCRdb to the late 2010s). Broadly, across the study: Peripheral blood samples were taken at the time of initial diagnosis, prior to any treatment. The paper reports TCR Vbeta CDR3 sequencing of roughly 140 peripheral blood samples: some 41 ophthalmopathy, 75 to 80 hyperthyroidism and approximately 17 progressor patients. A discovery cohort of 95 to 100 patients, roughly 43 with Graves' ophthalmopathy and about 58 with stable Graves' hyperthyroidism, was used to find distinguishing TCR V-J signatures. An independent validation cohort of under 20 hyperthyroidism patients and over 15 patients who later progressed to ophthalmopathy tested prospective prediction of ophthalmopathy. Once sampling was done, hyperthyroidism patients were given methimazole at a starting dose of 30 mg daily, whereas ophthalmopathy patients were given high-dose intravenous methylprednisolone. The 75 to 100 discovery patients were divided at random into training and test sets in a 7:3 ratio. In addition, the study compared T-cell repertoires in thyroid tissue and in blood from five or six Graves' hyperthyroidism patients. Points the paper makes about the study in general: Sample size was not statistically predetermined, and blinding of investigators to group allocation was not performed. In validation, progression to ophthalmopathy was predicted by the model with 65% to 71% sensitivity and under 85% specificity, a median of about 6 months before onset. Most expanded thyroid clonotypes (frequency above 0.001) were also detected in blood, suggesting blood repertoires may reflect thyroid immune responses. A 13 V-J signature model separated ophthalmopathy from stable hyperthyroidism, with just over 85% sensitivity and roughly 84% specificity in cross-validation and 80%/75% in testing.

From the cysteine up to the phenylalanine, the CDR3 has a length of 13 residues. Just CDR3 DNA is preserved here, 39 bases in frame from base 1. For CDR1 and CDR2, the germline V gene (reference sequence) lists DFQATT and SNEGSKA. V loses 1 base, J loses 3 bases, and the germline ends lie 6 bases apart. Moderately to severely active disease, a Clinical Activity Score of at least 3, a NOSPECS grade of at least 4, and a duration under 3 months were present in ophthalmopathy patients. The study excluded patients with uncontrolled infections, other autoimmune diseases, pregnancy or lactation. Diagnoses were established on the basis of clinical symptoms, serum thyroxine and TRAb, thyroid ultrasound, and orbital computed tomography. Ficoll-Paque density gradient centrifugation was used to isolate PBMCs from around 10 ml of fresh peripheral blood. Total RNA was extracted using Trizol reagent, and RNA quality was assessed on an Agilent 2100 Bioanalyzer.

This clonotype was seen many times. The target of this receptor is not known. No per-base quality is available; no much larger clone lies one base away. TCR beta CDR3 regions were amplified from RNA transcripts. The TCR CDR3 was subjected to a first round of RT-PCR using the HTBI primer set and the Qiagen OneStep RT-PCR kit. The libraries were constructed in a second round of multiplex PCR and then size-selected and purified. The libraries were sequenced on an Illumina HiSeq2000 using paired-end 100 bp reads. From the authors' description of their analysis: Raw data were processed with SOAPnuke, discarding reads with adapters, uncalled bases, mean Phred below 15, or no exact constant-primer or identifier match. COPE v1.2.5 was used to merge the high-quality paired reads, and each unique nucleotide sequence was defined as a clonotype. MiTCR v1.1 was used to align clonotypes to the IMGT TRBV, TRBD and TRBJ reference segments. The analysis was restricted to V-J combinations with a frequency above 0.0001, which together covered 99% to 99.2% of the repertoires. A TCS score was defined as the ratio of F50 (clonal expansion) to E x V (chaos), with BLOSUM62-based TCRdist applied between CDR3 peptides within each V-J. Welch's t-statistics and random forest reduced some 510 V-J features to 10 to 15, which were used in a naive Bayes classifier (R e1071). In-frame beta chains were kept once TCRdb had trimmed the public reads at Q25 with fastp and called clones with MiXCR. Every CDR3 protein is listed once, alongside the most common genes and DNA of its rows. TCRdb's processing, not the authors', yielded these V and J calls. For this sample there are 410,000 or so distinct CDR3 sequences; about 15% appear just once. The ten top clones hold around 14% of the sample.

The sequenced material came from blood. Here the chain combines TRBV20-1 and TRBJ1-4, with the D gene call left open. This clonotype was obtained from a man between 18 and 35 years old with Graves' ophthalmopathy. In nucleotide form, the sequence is TGCAGTGCTAGAGGCAGACCTAATGAAAAACTGTTTTTT. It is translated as CSARGRPNEKLFF.